The rows below give T cell receptor beta chains drawn from one sample of a study of T cell changes during pregnancy in multiple sclerosis. Only in-frame clones appear in the TCRdb table, and some are missing; sequencing was by immunoSEQ multiplex PCR. The data show roughly 84,000 clones, with about 93% seen just once and around 1.4% held by the top ten. The sequencing here drew on peripheral blood, taken in the third trimester of pregnancy. All receptors derive from a female donor in good health, enrolled as a control in a pregnancy study. Both conserved end residues are trimmed from each CDR3.

j_call,v_call,cdr3_aa
TRBJ1-4,TRBV5-1,ASSPDPEAEKLF
TRBJ2-7,TRBV28,ASSLTRSLAYEQY
TRBJ2-7,TRBV4-1,ASSPLGSNYEQY
TRBJ1-5,TRBV6-6,ASSSGDREVRH
TRBJ2-5,TRBV7-9,ASSSWGLAGDLETQY
TRBJ2-1,TRBV11-2,ASSRFQGGSNEQF
TRBJ2-7,TRBV7-9,ASSWIGARSYEQY
TRBJ2-3,TRBV4-1,ASSQVIRRAGGTDTQY
TRBJ1-1,TRBV7-9,AISGQKRTGNTEAF
TRBJ2-7,TRBV5-1,ASRAGGSYEQY
TRBJ2-7,TRBV7-9,ASSSPLTYEQY
TRBJ2-3,TRBV28,ASSLFSGAPDTQY